Listed here are 32 T cell receptor beta chains from one sample, sequenced in a study of Graves' ophthalmopathy and Graves' hyperthyroidism. Amplifying from RNA transcripts, the study obtained TCR beta CDR3 regions. Amplification began with first-round RT-PCR using HTBI primers, then second-round multiplex PCR was performed. TCRdb independently ran MiXCR on the multiplex PCR reads; one entry per CDR3 protein. The data show a few hundred thousand distinct CDR3 sequences, under 45% seen once. The sample consisted of peripheral blood or thyroid tissue (not recorded which). The receptors shown here come from an adult man with Graves' hyperthyroidism.

Many counts were recorded for this clonotype. The chain couples TRBV20-1 to TRBJ1-2; tentatively, D is TRBD1 (6 bases). Germline CDR1 DFQATT, CDR2 SNEGSKA (reference sequence). The CDR3 contains 11 residues. Trimming removed 6 bases from V and 8 bases from J, with 13 bases in between. The CDR3 region has the DNA TGCAGTGCGGGACAAGAGCGGGGCTACACCTTC. Protein sequence: CSAGQERGYTF.

This chain links TRBV29-1 with TRBJ1-6, with D tentatively TRBD1 (5 bases). The CDR3 is 16 residues long. CDR1 is SQVTM and CDR2 is ANQGSEA in the germline V gene. Trimming took off 5 bases at V and 0 bases at J, with 14 bases between the two ends. This chain's CDR3 is CSVLQRGGSYNSPLHF. The CDR3 coding sequence is TGCAGCGTTCTCCAGCGGGGGGGCTCCTATAATTCACCCCTCCACTTT. Full variable domain (outside the CDR3, taken from reference TRBV29-1 and TRBJ1-6): SAVISQKPSRDICQRGTSLTIQCQVDSQVTMMFWYRQQPGQSLTLIATANQGSEATYESGFVIDKFPISRPNLTFSTLTVSNMSPEDSSIYLCSVLQRGGSYNSPLHFGNGTRLTVT.

This clonotype was counted once. Without the conserved terminal phenylalanine or tryptophan, this CDR3 likely stems from a read error. The chain combines TRBV19 with TRBJ1-5, with D possibly matching TRBD1 (6 bases). CDR1 LNHDA and CDR2 SQIVND come from the germline V gene (reference sequence). V lost 1 base, J lost 5 bases, and 12 bases lay in between. The CDR3 is made up of 15 amino acids. The CDR3 region is CASSIVLTGDQPQHV. CDR3 coding DNA: TGTGCCAGTAGTATAGTATTGACAGGAGATCAGCCCCAGCATGTT.

Of note for this clonotype: A clone one base away is much larger, so this may be a read error. This chain uses TRBV12-3 or TRBV12-4 with TRBJ2-7; D uncertain. CDR3 size: 16 residues. CDR3: CASSSGRLSPPYEQCF. Written as DNA, the CDR3 is TGTGCCAGCAGCTCCGGACGGCTATCCCCTCCTTACGAGCAGTGCTTC.

This clonotype was seen many times. The chain couples TRBV9 to TRBJ1-4; a weak D match, TRBD1 (5 bases). The ends were cut back, 0 bases at V and 11 bases at J, with 14 bases in the middle. This CDR3 region has 14 residues. From germline, CDR1 is SGDLS and CDR2 YYNGEE. This chain's CDR3 is CASSVVSGDGKLFF. The CDR3, as DNA: TGTGCCAGCAGCGTAGTATCGGGGGACGGTAAACTGTTTTTT.

This clonotype was detected only once. The rearrangement uses TRBV12-3 or TRBV12-4 and TRBJ2-7; 7 nucleotides line up with TRBD1. CDR3 length: 13 amino acids. Unmatched junction bases numbered 5, after V lost 4 bases and J lost 5 bases. CDR3 coding DNA: TGTGCCAGCAGTTCCGGGACAGCCCACGAGCAGTACTTC. Translated: CASSSGTAHEQYF.

This clonotype was detected ten times or more. The V gene is TRBV14, the J gene TRBJ2-7; D remains ambiguous. The CDR3 contains 13 residues. V was shortened by 1 base and J by 5 bases, with 9 bases between the two germline ends. The germline V gene encodes CDR1 SGHDN and CDR2 FVKESK. This CDR3 reads CASSQGSIHEQYF. The CDR3 DNA sequence: TGTGCCAGCAGCCAAGGTTCCATCCACGAGCAGTACTTC.

This clonotype has a count of ten or more. The chain has TRBV19 and TRBJ1-2; D might be TRBD1 (5 bases). Per germline, CDR1 LNHDA and CDR2 SQIVND (reference sequence). The germline V and J ends were trimmed by 3 bases and 3 bases, with 8 bases remaining between them. The CDR3 length is 13 residues. The CDR3 sequence: CASSIGRDYGYTF. The CDR3 region has the DNA TGTGCCAGTAGTATTGGCAGGGACTATGGCTACACCTTC.

The chain combines TRBV6-1 with TRBJ1-1; perhaps TRBD1 as D (5 bases). Germline assignment: CDR1 MNHNS and CDR2 SASEGT. The CDR3 has 14 amino acids. V shed 0 bases and J shed 4 bases, with 9 bases lying between them. CDR3: CASSEARGSTEAFF. The DNA of the CDR3 is TGTGCCAGCAGTGAAGCGCGGGGGTCCACTGAAGCTTTCTTT.

J is TRBJ2-7 and V is TRBV9, with 11 bases matching TRBD2. CDR1 and CDR2 from the germline V gene are SGDLS and YYNGEE. V dropped 3 bases and J dropped 4; count of bases not matched to a gene: 9. The CDR3 has 16 residues. CDR3 protein: CASSGTLAGGPYEQYF. CDR3 sequence (DNA): TGTGCCAGCAGCGGCACCTTAGCGGGGGGGCCGTACGAGCAGTACTTC. Supplemented by reference TRBV9 and TRBJ2-7, the full variable domain reads DSGVTQTPKHLITATGQRVTLRCSPRSGDLSVYWYQQSLDQGLQFLIQYYNGEERAKGNILERFSAQQFPDLHSELNLSSLELGDSALYFCASSGTLAGGPYEQYFGPGTRLTVT.

The rearrangement links TRBV29-1 to TRBJ2-6, with 7 bases that match TRBD1. V shed 8 bases and J 0 bases; nucleotides not matched to a gene: 7. CDR1 and CDR2 (germline): SQVTM, ANQGSEA. The CDR3 sequence is 15 residues long. Here the CDR3 DNA reads TGCAGCACGAGTGAGGGGGCCTCTGGGGCCAACGTCCTGACTTTC. Its translation: CSTSEGASGANVLTF.

The genes are TRBV29-1 and TRBJ2-7, with TRBD1 identical over 7 bases. The CDR3 is 14 residues long. CDR1 SQVTM and CDR2 ANQGSEA come from the germline V gene. V lost 4 bases and J lost 7; bases outside the gene matches: 13. CDR3 in DNA: TGCAGCGTTGGTGGTGACAGGGTGGGTAATGAGCAGTACTTC. It translates to CSVGGDRVGNEQYF.

This clonotype was recorded many times. The chain couples TRBV28 to TRBJ1-6; 8 nucleotides match TRBD1. The germline gives CDR1 MDHEN, CDR2 SYDVKM. J lost 9 bases, V lost 6 bases, and 10 bases had no gene match. The CDR3 consists of 15 residues. The CDR3 DNA sequence: TGTGCCAGCAGCCAGACAGGGGCGCTAGGTTCACCCCTCCACTTT. This codes for CASSQTGALGSPLHF.

This clonotype was seen at least ten times. This rearrangement joins TRBV5-6 to TRBJ1-6; D gene ambiguous. This CDR3 comprises 14 residues. Trimming stripped 2 bases from V and 7 bases from J, with 10 bases between. Per the germline V gene, CDR1 is SGHDT and CDR2 is YYEEEE. The DNA of the CDR3 is TGTGCCAGCAGCTTCCCGCAAGGGAATTCACCCCTCCACTTT. Residues: CASSFPQGNSPLHF.

V usage is TRBV5-1 and J usage is TRBJ2-7, with 14 bases aligning to TRBD2. V lost 4 bases and J lost 2; bases outside the gene matches: 11. Germline loops: CDR1 SGHRS, CDR2 YFSETQ. The CDR3 has 18 residues. In DNA form, the CDR3 reads TGCGCCAGCAGCCATCTAGGGACTAGCGGGAGTACGACCTACGAGCAGTACTTC. Residues: CASSHLGTSGSTTYEQYF.

This clonotype has at least ten counts. The J gene is TRBJ2-5, the V gene TRBV2; D remains ambiguous. Germline values: CDR1 SNHLY, CDR2 FYNNEI. There are 13 residues in the CDR3. Trimming removed 2 bases from V and 2 bases from J, with 6 bases in between. The DNA of the CDR3 is TGTGCCAGCAGTGAACCACAGCAAGAGACCCAGTACTTC. Protein sequence: CASSEPQQETQYF.

This clonotype was observed at least ten times. The V gene is TRBV19, the J gene TRBJ1-5; 12 positions match TRBD1. Germline V gene lookup returns CDR1 LNHDA and CDR2 SQIVND (reference sequence). This CDR3 is 17 amino acids long. Trimming removed 6 bases from V and 0 bases from J; junction bases left unmatched: 6. The CDR3 protein is CASSSGTGGHSNQPQHF. The DNA for the CDR3 is TGTGCCAGTAGCTCAGGGACAGGGGGCCATAGCAATCAGCCCCAGCATTTT.

There are a few counts of this clonotype. The gene calls are TRBV28 and TRBJ2-7; tentatively, D is TRBD2 (6 bases). V lost 10 bases and J lost 1, with 20 bases in between. This CDR3 is built from 15 residues. Germline V gene sequence: CDR1 MDHEN, CDR2 SYDVKM. CDR3 DNA sequence: TGTGCCATACAACGCCTTGAGGGACTTTCCTACGAGCAGTACTTC. It translates to CAIQRLEGLSYEQYF.

The chain uses TRBV2 and TRBJ2-7, with 10 nucleotides matching TRBD1. The V gene's germline CDR1 is SNHLY and CDR2 FYNNEI. The CDR3 length is 14 residues. The J segment lost 7 bases and the V segment lost 5 bases, leaving 8 bases of the junction unmatched. CDR3 DNA sequence: TGTGCCAGCAGTCAATCCGGGACAGGGGTAGAGCAGTACTTC. Residues: CASSQSGTGVEQYF. Full variable domain (outside the CDR3, taken from reference TRBV2 and TRBJ2-7): EPEVTQTPSHQVTQMGQEVILRCVPISNHLYFYWYRQILGQKVEFLVSFYNNEISEKSEIFDDQFSVERPDGSNFTLKIRSTKLEDSAMYFCASSQSGTGVEQYFGPGTRLTVT.

Comment on this clonotype: This may be a read error, as it is one base from a much larger clone. This rearrangement joins TRBV7-3 to TRBJ1-1; D is perhaps TRBD1 (5 bases). CDR3 length: 14 amino acids. Germline V gene sequence: CDR1 SGHTA, CDR2 FQGTGA. The CDR3 loop reads CDSSHGHQVTEAFF. The CDR3 DNA reads TGTGACAGCAGCCACGGACACCAGGTTACTGAAGCTTTCTTT.

This clonotype showed up just a few times. The V call is TRBV24-1, the J call TRBJ2-3, with TRBD1 matching over 7 bases. Germline V gives CDR1 KGHDR, CDR2 SFDVKD. The CDR3 consists of 14 residues. Germline trimming cut 3 bases from V and 4 bases from J; bases unmatched to any gene: 3. The CDR3 DNA follows: TGTGCCACCAGTGATCCTGGGACAGCAGATACGCAGTATTTT. Its protein product is CATSDPGTADTQYF.

This clonotype appeared once. The V and J genes are TRBV7-9 and TRBJ1-5; 9 nucleotides line up with TRBD1. V shed 5 bases, J shed 15 bases, and the junction held 11 bases outside the gene matches. Germline-derived CDR1 and CDR2 are SEHNR and FQNEAQ (reference sequence). The CDR3 contains 13 residues. CDR3 residues: CASSSSPGTGLHF. The CDR3 nucleotides read TGTGCCAGCAGCAGTAGTCCCGGGACAGGGTTGCATTTT.

This clonotype appeared many times. The chain combines TRBV2 with TRBJ2-7; 7 bases fit TRBD1. The CDR3 is made up of 12 amino acids. After removal of 7 bases from V and 4 bases from J, the junction contained 4 bases not matched to a gene. Per the germline V gene, CDR1 is SNHLY and CDR2 is FYNNEI. The CDR3 loop is CASTRDRYEQYF. The CDR3 bases are TGTGCCAGCACCAGGGACAGATACGAGCAGTACTTC.

The J gene is TRBJ1-1, the V gene TRBV12-3 or TRBV12-4, with 7 bases fitting TRBD1. This CDR3 spans 17 amino acids. With V trimmed by 2 bases and J by 3 bases, 12 bases remained unmatched. The CDR3 sequence: CASSLRGRYDGYTEAFF. The CDR3 DNA sequence: TGTGCCAGCAGTTTAAGGGGGCGTTATGACGGCTACACTGAAGCTTTCTTT.

This clonotype has ten or more counts. The genes are TRBV14 and TRBJ2-7; 13 nucleotides line up with TRBD2. Germline V gene sequence: CDR1 SGHDN, CDR2 FVKESK. V lost 6 bases and J lost 3; bases outside the gene matches: 5. This CDR3 has 15 residues. CDR3 DNA: TGTGCCAGCAGTCGGACTAGCGGGAGCAACTACGAGCAGTACTTC. Residues: CASSRTSGSNYEQYF.

The table lists this clonotype with many counts. The chain is built from TRBV12-3 or TRBV12-4 and TRBJ1-2; D may be TRBD1 (5 bases). The CDR3 sequence is 13 residues long. With 3 bases removed from V and 6 bases from J, the gap between germline ends came to 11 bases. CDR3 nucleotide sequence: TGTGCCAGCAGTTTCGGGGGGATGGATGGCTACACCTTC. It specifies CASSFGGMDGYTF.

The J gene is TRBJ1-2, the V gene TRBV30; possible D gene TRBD1, 6 bases. CDR3 length: 13 amino acids. The V end lost 2 bases, the J end lost 7 bases, and 14 bases lay between the germline ends. Germline CDR1 GTSNPN, CDR2 SVGIG (reference sequence). The DNA for the CDR3 is TGTGCCTGGAGTAGGGAGGCAGGGGCTGGCTACACCTTC. It translates to CAWSREAGAGYTF. Full variable domain (missing parts from reference TRBV30 and TRBJ1-2): SQTIHQWPATLVQPVGSPLSLECTVEGTSNPNLYWYRQAAGRGLQLLFYSVGIGQISSEVPQNLSASRPQDRQFILSSKKLLLSDSGFYLCAWSREAGAGYTFGSGTRLTVV.

Regarding this clonotype: Being one base from a much bigger clone, this may be a read error. The chain employs TRBV7-9 and TRBJ1-1, with 7 bases aligning to TRBD1. After removal of 4 bases from V and 10 bases from J, the junction contained 12 bases not matched to a gene. This CDR3 contains 14 residues. Per the germline V gene, CDR1 is SEHNR and CDR2 is FQNEAQ (reference sequence). The CDR3 region is CASSWTGTEVGAFF. The CDR3 nucleotides are TGTGCCAGCAGCTGGACCGGGACAGAAGTTGGAGCTTTCTTT.

The chain couples TRBV20-1 to TRBJ2-5; weak D call: TRBD2 (5 bases). The CDR3 is 13 amino acids. Trimming pared 4 bases from V and 5 bases from J, leaving 14 bases between. Germline CDR1 reads DFQATT; CDR2 reads SNEGSKA (reference sequence). CDR3 loop: CSAKRGIGETQYF. The CDR3 nucleotides are TGCAGTGCTAAACGGGGAATTGGTGAGACCCAGTACTTC.

This clonotype was seen repeatedly, ten times or more. This chain links TRBV2 with TRBJ2-7, with 7 bases identical to TRBD1. This CDR3 spans 15 amino acids. Germline-derived CDR1 and CDR2 are SNHLY and FYNNEI. V lost 6 bases and J lost 2; bases outside the gene matches: 10. This chain's CDR3 is CASRGDSLYPYEQYF. In DNA, the CDR3 is TGTGCCAGCAGGGGGGACAGCCTGTACCCCTACGAGCAGTACTTC.

There are many counts of this clonotype. The chain has TRBV13 and TRBJ1-5; 9 bases fit TRBD1. CDR1 and CDR2 from the germline V gene are PRHDT and FYEKMQ (reference sequence). J lost 3 bases, V lost 0 bases, and 3 bases had no gene match. This CDR3 is built from 16 residues. This CDR3 reads CASSLGGTGTNQPQHF. DNA for the CDR3: TGTGCCAGCAGCTTAGGTGGGACAGGGACCAATCAGCCCCAGCATTTT.

The genes are TRBV7-2 and TRBJ1-3; D gene uncertain. CDR3 size: 15 residues. The V and J ends lost 1 base and 0 bases respectively, with 7 bases between them. Germline V CDR1 and CDR2: SGHTA, FQGNSA. Here the CDR3 reads CASSLGSDSGNTIYF. The CDR3 region has the DNA TGTGCCAGCAGCTTAGGCTCAGACTCTGGAAACACCATATATTTT.